The rows below give T cell receptor beta chains drawn from one sample of a study of T cell responses to AZD1222 COVID-19 vaccine. Clones were read by immunoSEQ multiplex PCR, and TCRdb kept only the in-frame ones, dropping some. The table records approximately 150,000 clones, just under 95% of them present only once. The sequencing used peripheral blood, collected on day 0 of AZD1222 vaccination. The receptors come from an adult in good health. CDR3s include the opening cysteine and the closing phenylalanine or tryptophan. Fields, in order: V gene, clone size, CDR3 protein. Not every row has a clone size; where given, it reads once, few, many or a size class.

>TRBV19|-
CASSIPGTGDNEQFF
>TRBV19|once
CASSTLTGTRIYEQYF
>TRBV4-1|-
CASSQDEAGPETQYF
>TRBV10-3|-
CAISDPRGPTDTQYF
>TRBV7-2|-
CASIQGRSGANVLTF
>TRBV10-2|-
CASSETGGAVAGANVLTF
>TRBV19|few
CASTSGQVMGQPQHF
>TRBV4-1|-
CASSRKTGAYEQYF
>TRBV3-1/TRBV3-2|-
CASSQPPSHGYTF
>TRBV2|-
CASSELGTSGQETQYF
>TRBV10-2|-
CASRGTGSYEQYF
>TRBV7-9|-
CASSFFRVTGELFF
>TRBV5-1|once
CASSLRSPRTALSYEQYF
>TRBV19|-
CASSIAVRGNTEAFF
>TRBV12-3/TRBV12-4|-
CASSLRGWDEQFF
>TRBV6-1|once
CASSGTGGVNSNQPQHF
>TRBV6-5|once
CASLLTVGYGYTF
>TRBV9|-
CASSVPLDGVLNGYTF
>TRBV5-1|-
CASSLYTGRGPNEQFF
>TRBV7-2|-
CASSLVGRTGETQYF
>TRBV7-3|-
CASSLQISGELFF
>TRBV12-3/TRBV12-4|-
CASSSTGLLEAFF
>TRBV5-6|-
CASSLFHEQFF
>TRBV3-1/TRBV3-2|-
CASSQSLRGEKLFF
>TRBV6-5|once
CASSYSGLAGSYEQYF
>TRBV4-3|-
CASSQGAGRNTIYF
>TRBV18|-
CASSPGKGSSGNTIYF
>TRBV27|-
CASRIQGAVNYGYTF
>TRBV27|-
CASRSGLRTDTQYF
>TRBV18|-
CASSPGPTGVDEQYF
>TRBV5-1|-
CASAYLHTDTQYF
>TRBV7-8|few
CASRPPPGRTDTQYF
>TRBV18|once
CASSPQVQQETQYF
>TRBV6-5|-
CASSYSRGSNQPQHF
>TRBV10-2|-
CASSSQGPRDYGYTF